The sequence of this T cell receptor beta chain was determined in a study of immune heterogeneity within non-small cell lung tumors. General study results and limits: Local T-cell clonality tracked local tumor mutational burden; the correlation was moderate but significant (R about 0.35). Site-unique high-frequency clones occurred alongside identical dominant CDR3 beta clonotypes that recurred across tumor sites within a patient.

Template input was genomic DNA from bulk tumor (600 ng per sample). In surgery, several biopsies were collected from each primary tumor at widely spaced sites. Curative operations were performed on patients who had untreated, newly diagnosed non-small cell lung cancer. Every donor was a newly diagnosed non-small cell lung cancer patient having surgery with curative intent. Ten or more counts support this clonotype. Its specificity is unknown. V shed 7 bases, J shed 5 bases, and the junction held 7 bases outside the gene matches. The CDR3 covers 14 residues. Multiplex PCR was performed with 32 V and 13 J primers, and it amplified TCR beta CDR3. Using its own MiXCR run on the multiplex PCR reads, TCRdb lists one record per CDR3 protein. The sample contains some 11,000 distinct CDR3 sequences, roughly 30% of which appear only once.

Sequencing used lung tumor tissue. The V call is TRBV12-3 or TRBV12-4, the J call TRBJ2-1, with 8 bases fitting TRBD2. The TCR was taken from a woman aged 50 to 60 with non-small cell lung cancer. CDR3 sequence (DNA): TGTGCCAGCATCCCTACTAGCGGAGACAATGAGCAGTTCTTC. This gives the protein CASIPTSGDNEQFF.